Shown below are 31 T cell receptor beta chains from a single sample sequenced in a study of read filtering for tumor transcriptome and immune sequencing. The library was built from roughly 400 ng RNA with molecular barcoded adaptors for alpha/delta and beta/gamma chains. One entry per CDR3 protein, called by TCRdb with MiXCR from the reads. The repertoire holds about 130,000 distinct CDR3 sequences, with 10% to 15% as singletons. The specimen sequenced was a population of CD138-negative cells sorted from bone marrow. The receptors come from a donor at least 40 years old with multiple myeloma.

This clonotype was detected only a few times. A single base separates this from a much larger clone, so it may be a read error. The V and J genes are TRBV29-1 and TRBJ2-1, with 9 bases that match TRBD1. CDR1 and CDR2 from the germline V gene are SQVTM and ANQGSEA. This CDR3 is built from 16 residues. CDR3 in DNA: TGCAGCGTTGAAAGTTTCGTGACAGGGGGTCAAGATGAGCAGCTCTTC. Its translation is CSVESFVTGGQDEQLF.

This clonotype was counted ten times or more. The CDR3 does not end in the conserved phenylalanine or tryptophan, so this is likely a read error. V usage is TRBV5-4 and J usage is TRBJ2-1; D not resolved. In germline, CDR1 is SGHNT, CDR2 YYREEE (reference sequence). The CDR3 sequence is 14 residues long. Trimming stripped 1 base from V and 0 bases from J, with 5 bases between. The CDR3 coding sequence is TGTGCCAGCAGCTTGTACGTCTCCTACAATGAGCAGTTCTAC. Encoded protein: CASSLYVSYNEQFY.

This clonotype came up a few times. J is TRBJ2-3 and V is TRBV2, with 8 bases identical to TRBD2. The length of the CDR3 is 14 residues. The trim removed 4 bases at V and 4 bases at J, leaving 4 bases unmatched. Germline CDR1 SNHLY, CDR2 FYNNEI. CDR3 residues: CASSGLAPADTQYF. CDR3 coding DNA: TGTGCCAGCAGTGGACTAGCGCCGGCAGATACGCAGTATTTT.

In this sample, this clonotype turned up many times. The gene calls are TRBV4-2 and TRBJ2-3; D unclear. Trimming removed 1 base from V and 0 bases from J, with 5 bases in between. Germline assignment: CDR1 LGHNA and CDR2 YNFKEQ. This CDR3 comprises 14 residues. The CDR3 spells CASSQVGSTDTQYF. CDR3 DNA: TGTGCCAGCAGCCAAGTCGGGAGCACAGATACGCAGTATTTT.

As regards this clonotype: The limits of the CDR3 on the DNA are not certain, so only TCRdb's listed CDR3 is given. The genes are TRBV29-1 and TRBJ2-1. Germline V lookup: CDR1 SQVTM, CDR2 ANQGSEA. Counting both end residues, the CDR3 totals 13 amino acids. The CDR3 here is CSVGSGSFNEQLF.

The V call is TRBV3-1, the J call TRBJ2-1; 8 nucleotides match TRBD1. Germline loops: CDR1 LGHDT, CDR2 YNNKEL (reference sequence). J was trimmed by 5 bases and V by 4 bases; bases with no gene match: 16. CDR3 length equals 18 residues. The CDR3 DNA follows: TGTGCCAGCAGCCCCGAACCCAATCAGGGGGCAGGGAACAATGAGCAGTTCTTC. Protein sequence: CASSPEPNQGAGNNEQFF.

The sample holds many counts of this clonotype. The chain carries TRBV29-1 and TRBJ2-5; D perhaps matches TRBD1 (7 bases). The CDR3 is made up of 16 amino acids. Germline CDR1 SQVTM, CDR2 ANQGSEA. V lost 1 base and J 5 bases, leaving 20 bases between the germline ends. CDR3 protein: CSVEGPIGGAGETQYF. In DNA, the CDR3 is TGCAGCGTTGAAGGCCCTATAGGGGGCGCGGGGGAGACCCAGTACTTC.

This clonotype appeared a few times. The rearrangement joins TRBV6-5 to TRBJ2-7; possibly TRBD2 for D (5 bases). This CDR3 has 15 amino acids. V dropped 0 bases and J dropped 3 bases, with 12 bases sitting between them. Germline CDR1 is MNHEY and CDR2 is SVGAGI. The CDR3 DNA follows: TGTGCCAGCAGTTACTCGATAGGGAGCGGCTACGAGCAGTACTTC. Its translation: CASSYSIGSGYEQYF.

This clonotype appeared a few times. The chain recombines TRBV10-2 with TRBJ2-3, with 15 nucleotides matching TRBD2. The CDR3 is 17 residues long. V shed 6 bases, J shed 3 bases, and the junction held 7 bases outside the gene matches. The germline gives CDR1 WSHSY, CDR2 SAAADI. Here the CDR3 DNA reads TGCGCCAGCAGCCTACGGACTAGCGGGGGGGGTACAGATACGCAGTATTTT. It specifies CASSLRTSGGGTDTQYF.

This clonotype was recorded many times. In DNA, the CDR3 is TGTGCCAGCAGCCCCCAGGGGGGGGGACAAGAGACCCAGTACTTC. This sequence encodes CASSPQGGGQETQYF. J is TRBJ2-5 and V is TRBV7-2; D possibly uses TRBD1 or TRBD2 (7 bases each). From germline, CDR1 is SGHTA and CDR2 FQGNSA. This CDR3 region has 15 residues. The V gene lost 5 bases and the J gene lost 2 bases, with 15 bases spanning the gap.

This clonotype was recorded at least ten times. This chain's CDR3 is CATSDGYSNQPQHF. The CDR3 nucleotides are TGTGCCACCAGTGATGGGTATAGCAATCAGCCCCAGCATTTT. V and J are TRBV24-1 and TRBJ1-5; D remains ambiguous. CDR3 length equals 14 residues. V was clipped by 3 bases and J by 0 bases, with 5 bases between them. From germline, CDR1 is KGHDR and CDR2 SFDVKD.

This chain connects TRBV30 to TRBJ1-1; D unclear. The CDR3 has 11 amino acids. Germline V gives CDR1 GTSNPN, CDR2 SVGIG (reference sequence). V lost 3 bases, J lost 5 bases, and 7 bases lay in between. In DNA form, the CDR3 reads TGTGCCTGGAGGTACGGTACTGAAGCTTTCTTT. It is translated as CAWRYGTEAFF.

This clonotype was picked up a small number of times. Germline is not matched at one junction end, which may reflect a read error. The chain has TRBV24-1 and TRBJ2-3; TRBD2 matches at 11 bases. The CDR3 runs to 18 residues. Germline assignment: CDR1 KGHDR and CDR2 SFDVKD. The CDR3 DNA sequence: TGTGCCACCAGTGATTGGCCCCCACTAGCGGGGGCCACAGATACGCGGTATTTT. Amino acids: CATSDWPPLAGATDTRYF.

In this sample, this clonotype turned up many times. The chain links TRBV6-2 or TRBV6-3 to TRBJ2-2, with TRBD2 matching over 7 bases. V shed 8 bases, J shed 2 bases, and the junction held 8 bases outside the gene matches. This CDR3 spans 15 amino acids. CDR1 is MNHEY and CDR2 is SVGEGT in the germline V gene. CDR3 bases: TGTGCCAGCGGCCTGAGGGAGGGAAACACCGGGGAGCTGTTTTTT. This encodes CASGLREGNTGELFF.

This clonotype has ten or more counts. V is TRBV15 and J is TRBJ2-1; D is unresolved. V lost 0 bases to trimming and J lost 7 bases, with 10 bases between them. This CDR3 has 14 residues. Germline V gene sequence: CDR1 LNHNV, CDR2 YYDKDF (reference sequence). As DNA, the CDR3 is TGTGCCACCAGCAGAGATCAGTGGGATAATGAGCAGTTCTTC. It codes for CATSRDQWDNEQFF.

Ten or more counts support this clonotype. This chain joins TRBV29-1 and TRBJ1-4; 9 nucleotides align to TRBD1. From germline, CDR1 is SQVTM and CDR2 ANQGSEA. Trimming cost V 4 bases and J 8 bases; bases outside gene matches: 2. CDR3 length: 12 residues. CDR3 amino acids: CSVGQGEEKLFF. The DNA for the CDR3 is TGCAGCGTTGGACAGGGGGAGGAAAAACTGTTTTTT.

This clonotype was seen many times. This chain joins TRBV20-1 and TRBJ1-1, with D maybe TRBD1 (5 bases). This CDR3 has 15 amino acids. Trimming shortened V by 4 bases and J by 4 bases, and 19 bases separated the two germline ends. The germline V gene has CDR1 DFQATT and CDR2 SNEGSKA (reference sequence). The CDR3 DNA is TGCAGTGCTAATGGGCTCAGGGAAGGAAGCACTGAAGCTTTCTTT. Translated, it gives CSANGLREGSTEAFF.

Ten or more counts support this clonotype. Lacking the conserved final phenylalanine or tryptophan, this CDR3 likely reflects a read error. The V and J genes are TRBV7-2 and TRBJ2-1; the match to TRBD2 covers 8 bases. CDR1 SGHTA and CDR2 FQGNSA come from the germline V gene. This CDR3 is built from 17 residues. The ends lost 1 base at V and 9 bases at J; junction bases unmatched: 14. The CDR3 DNA reads TGTGCCAGCAGCTTAGTCAAATCAGCGGGAGACGGAGGTGAGCAGTTCATC. Amino acids: CASSLVKSAGDGGEQFI.

This clonotype was recorded a few times. The chain links TRBV11-2 to TRBJ2-5; 7 bases are shared with TRBD1. Germline V gene sequence: CDR1 SGHAT, CDR2 FQNNGV. Trimming removed 0 bases from V and 9 bases from J; junction bases left unmatched: 1. The CDR3 length is 12 residues. The CDR3, as DNA: TGTGCCAGCAGCTTAGATCAGGGGGCCCAGTACTTC. Residues: CASSLDQGAQYF.

Ten or more counts support this clonotype. The V call is TRBV28, the J call TRBJ2-7, with D possibly being TRBD1 or TRBD2 (6 bases each). V lost 4 bases, J lost 2 bases, and 15 bases lay in between. The germline gives CDR1 MDHEN, CDR2 SYDVKM. CDR3 size: 15 residues. CDR3 loop: CASSSLSGAAYEQYF. In DNA form, the CDR3 reads TGTGCCAGCAGTTCCCTCTCGGGGGCGGCCTACGAGCAGTACTTC. Together with reference TRBV28 and TRBJ2-7, the CDR3 gives the full variable domain: DVKVTQSSRYLVKRTGEKVFLECVQDMDHENMFWYRQDPGLGLRLIYFSYDVKMKEKGDIPEGYSVSREKKERFSLILESASTNQTSMYLCASSSLSGAAYEQYFGPGTRLTVT.

Turning to this clonotype: Possible read error: a much larger clone is one base away. This chain links TRBV3-1 with TRBJ2-1; D unclear. Germline values: CDR1 LGHDT, CDR2 YNNKEL (reference sequence). V lost 0 bases, J lost 4 bases, and 13 bases lay in between. The CDR3 has 16 residues. This chain's CDR3 is CASSQDTIGEYNEQFF. The CDR3 DNA follows: TGTGCCAGCAGCCAAGACACTATCGGAGAGTACAATGAGCAGTTCTTC.

The table lists this clonotype with many counts. V usage is TRBV12-3 or TRBV12-4 and J usage is TRBJ1-1; 10 bases match TRBD1. The CDR3 has 12 residues. V gave up 6 bases and J gave up 6 bases; unmatched junction bases: 1. CDR3 DNA: TGTGCCAGCAGGGGGACAGGGGCTGAAGCTTTCTTT. It is translated as CASRGTGAEAFF.

Notes on this clonotype: A much larger clone differs by one base, so this may be a read error. The rearrangement joins TRBV12-3 or TRBV12-4 to TRBJ1-5; D is ambiguous. The CDR3 loop spans 15 amino acids. Trimming took 6 bases from V and 1 from J, leaving 13 bases between them. The CDR3 loop reads CASSLHPQSNQPQHF. In DNA, the CDR3 is TGTGCCAGCAGCTTACACCCGCAGAGCAATCAGCCCCAGCATTTT.

As regards this clonotype: Given a far larger clone just one base away, this is likely a sequencing read error. It is likely a read error, because the conserved phenylalanine at the end of the CDR3 is missing. V usage is TRBV3-1 and J usage is TRBJ2-1, with D unresolved. The CDR3 consists of 10 residues. Trimming removed 8 bases at V and 7 bases at J, with 6 bases between. CDR1 is LGHDT, CDR2 YNNKEL, per germline (reference sequence). As DNA, the CDR3 is TGTGCCAGCGCCCGAAATGAGCAGTTCTGC. It translates to CASARNEQFC.

The table lists this clonotype with many counts. The rearrangement links TRBV5-4 to TRBJ1-1; maybe TRBD1 (6 bases). The germline V and J ends were trimmed by 5 bases and 1 base, with 12 bases remaining between them. The germline V gene encodes CDR1 SGHNT and CDR2 YYREEE (reference sequence). The CDR3 extends over 14 amino acids. The CDR3 DNA is TGTGCCAGCAGGAAAGGAGGGGGGAACACTGAAGCTTTCTTT. The encoded protein is CASRKGGGNTEAFF.

This clonotype was counted ten times or more. The junction differs from germline at one of its ends, possibly a read error. The V gene is TRBV10-2, the J gene TRBJ1-5; the D is unclear. The length of the CDR3 is 13 residues. Germline V gene data show CDR1 as WSHSY and CDR2 as SAAADI. This chain's CDR3 is CASSEFSNQPQHF. The CDR3 nucleotides read TGCGCCAGCAGCGAGTTTAGCAATCAGCCCCAGCATTTT.

In its sample, this clonotype was seen many times. This chain connects TRBV10-3 to TRBJ1-5; D is ambiguous. Germline-derived CDR1 and CDR2 are ENHRY and SYGVKD. V shed 0 bases and J shed 7 bases, with 13 bases lying between them. The length of the CDR3 is 15 residues. The CDR3 sequence: CAISESLPSNQPQHF. CDR3 coding DNA: TGTGCCATCAGTGAGTCGCTGCCCAGTAACCAGCCCCAGCATTTT.

Of note for this clonotype: This may be a read error, as it is one base from a much larger clone. The V and J genes are TRBV7-9 and TRBJ1-5; D gene ambiguous. The germline gives CDR1 SEHNR, CDR2 FQNEAQ (reference sequence). The CDR3 is 14 amino acids. The CDR3 bases are TGTGCCAGCAGCTTAGGCGGGCTAGGTCAGCCCCAGCGTTTT. It is translated as CASSLGGLGQPQRF.

This clonotype was counted many times. The chain has TRBV5-1 and TRBJ1-1; D possibly corresponds to TRBD1 (6 bases). The germline CDR1 and CDR2 sequences are SGHRS and YFSETQ. V lost 4 bases and J lost 6, with 13 bases in between. This CDR3 region has 13 residues. CDR3 residues: CASSLNREAEAFF. In nucleotides, the CDR3 is TGCGCCAGCAGCCTCAACAGGGAAGCTGAAGCTTTCTTT.

Ten or more counts support this clonotype. The genes are TRBV7-2 and TRBJ1-1, with D unresolved. Germline V gene data show CDR1 as SGHTA and CDR2 as FQGNSA. With 1 base removed from V and 7 bases from J, the gap between germline ends came to 7 bases. The CDR3 totals 12 residues. As DNA, the CDR3 is TGTGCCAGCAGCTTAGTGTCGAATGAAGCTTTCTTT. It codes for CASSLVSNEAFF.

This clonotype was detected ten times or more. This rearrangement joins TRBV27 to TRBJ2-1; D is perhaps TRBD1 or TRBD2 (7 bases each). Germline CDR1 reads MNHEY; CDR2 reads SMNVEV (reference sequence). CDR3 size: 15 residues. V lost 6 bases to trimming and J lost 8 bases, with 20 bases between them. CDR3 in DNA: TGTGCCAGCAGCAGGGGGGGCTCAGGATTAGATGAGCAGTTCTTC. Translation: CASSRGGSGLDEQFF.